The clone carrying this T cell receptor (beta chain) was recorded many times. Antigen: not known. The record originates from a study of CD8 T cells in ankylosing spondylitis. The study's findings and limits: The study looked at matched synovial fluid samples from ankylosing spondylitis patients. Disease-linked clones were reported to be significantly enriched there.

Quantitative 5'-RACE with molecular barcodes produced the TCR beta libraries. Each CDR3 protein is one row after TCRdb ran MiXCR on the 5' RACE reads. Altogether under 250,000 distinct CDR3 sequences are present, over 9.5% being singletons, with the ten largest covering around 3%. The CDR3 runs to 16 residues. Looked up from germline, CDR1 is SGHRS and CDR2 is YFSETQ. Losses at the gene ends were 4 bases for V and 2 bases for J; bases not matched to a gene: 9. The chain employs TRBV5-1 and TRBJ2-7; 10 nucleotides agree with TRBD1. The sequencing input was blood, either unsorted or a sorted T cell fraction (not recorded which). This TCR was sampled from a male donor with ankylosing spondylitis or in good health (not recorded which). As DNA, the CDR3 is TGCGCCAGCAGCCCCGGCGGGACAGGGGTGGCCTACGAGCAGTACTTC. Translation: CASSPGGTGVAYEQYF.